This T cell receptor (beta chain) is drawn from a study of regulatory T cells (dated by TCRdb to the late 2010s). Looking at the study overall: Between CD3G-deficient patients and healthy controls, the study compared T-cell receptor beta repertoires in sorted regulatory T cells, conventional CD4+ T cells and CD8+ T cells. The full study reports these points: Enrichment for hydrophobic residues at CDR3 positions 6 and 7 was found in conventional CD4+ T cells from CD3G-deficient patients, suggesting more self-reactive specificities. In patients, repertoires had restricted unique TRB V-J pairs and skewed V and J gene usage, with regulatory T cells showing the most marked changes.

On this clone itself: Its target antigen remains unknown. No much larger clone is present one base from it, and per-base qualities are unavailable.

V was cut back by 6 bases and J by 4 bases, leaving a gap of 9 bases between them. Its CDR3 holds 12 amino acids, cysteine through phenylalanine. Of all the DNA, just the CDR3 is kept, 36 bases in frame from base 1. According to the germline V gene, CDR1 reads MNHNS and CDR2 reads SASEGT. For the multiplex PCR, 52 forward TRBV primers and 13 reverse TRBJ primers were used, and amplification bias was corrected with both assay-based and computational methods. Within the immunoSEQ assay, multiplex PCR amplified rearranged TRB loci from genomic DNA. TRB amplicons were sequenced using an Illumina HiSeq platform. The authors' analysis ran thus. Custom algorithms error-filtered the raw sequences and aligned the raw sequences to reference gene sequences, after which the immunoSEQ online tools were used for analysis. The frequencies of productive and nonproductive TRB rearrangements were evaluated among unique sequences as well as among total sequences. For TRB CDR3 positions 6 and 7, hydrophobicity together with amino acid composition served as the basis for assessing self-reactivity potential. For group comparisons, t tests, Mann-Whitney tests or two-way ANOVA were performed in Prism software. The table was pulled from immuneACCESS by TCRdb, which kept in-frame rearrangements only. Such tables lose some clones; where checked, under half of the loss comes from unresolved V genes, and the rest has no known cause. The DNA was the basis for D and trimming; V, J and clone size are from that table. The sample records about 35,000 clones, 75% to 90% of which are singletons. 2.4% of the sample belongs to the ten largest clones.

All CD3G-deficient patients had evidence of autoimmunity, which was more severe in two of the patients. At testing, patients were between 2 and 39 years old and showed lower naive and higher memory CD4+ and CD8+ T-cell proportions. CD4+ cells were FACS-sorted into CD25-high CD127-low regulatory T cells and CD25-low CD127-high conventional CD4+ T cells. Six or seven individuals with CD3G deficiency were included in the patient group. An international network of physicians across the United States, Europe and Asia provided the patient samples and clinical data. Peripheral blood mononuclear cells were isolated by Ficoll density separation.

Sequenced material: conventional CD4+ T cells sorted from blood. This TCR derives from a young adult with CD3G deficiency. The chain couples TRBV6-1 to TRBJ1-1, with the D gene too uncertain to name. CDR3 loop: CASRRASTEAFF. The DNA sequence is TGTGCCAGCAGAAGAGCGAGCACTGAAGCTTTCTTT.